These 5 T cell receptor beta chains were all obtained from the same sample, sequenced in a study of T-cell memory formation after mild COVID-19. Using its own MiXCR run on the 5' RACE reads, TCRdb lists one record per CDR3 protein. The data contain about 150,000 distinct CDR3 sequences, 15% to 20% of them singletons. The sequenced sample was PBMCs or a T cell subset sorted from them (not recorded which). The source is an adult woman who had mild COVID-19 (a few samples of this study predate the infection). Cell type and time point are not known.

The chain is built from TRBV12-3 or TRBV12-4 and TRBJ1-1; maybe TRBD1 (5 bases). V was pared by 5 bases and J by 5 bases, with 15 bases between. The CDR3 totals 14 residues. In nucleotides, the CDR3 is TGTGCCAGCAGTGCTGATTTGAAGGGGACTGAAGCTTTCTTT. Translation: CASSADLKGTEAFF.

The chain couples TRBV20-1 to TRBJ2-3; 8 bases are shared with TRBD1. CDR3 length equals 16 residues. Germline CDR1 reads DFQATT; CDR2 reads SNEGSKA (reference sequence). Trimming cost V 0 bases and J 5 bases; bases outside gene matches: 10. The CDR3 DNA follows: TGCAGTGCTAGAGAAGCGCATCGCAGGGGGCAAGATACGCAGTATTTT. It translates to CSAREAHRRGQDTQYF.

Only a few counts were recorded for this clonotype. The chain joins TRBV12-3 or TRBV12-4 to TRBJ2-5, with TRBD1 as a possible D gene (7 bases). The CDR3 contains 14 residues. V lost 1 base, J lost 7 bases, and 13 bases lay in between. CDR3 sequence: CASSLGGAGGTQYF. Here the CDR3 DNA reads TGTGCCAGCAGTTTAGGCGGGGCAGGGGGGACCCAGTACTTC.

This clonotype was found a few times. This rearrangement joins TRBV18 to TRBJ1-2, with a possible D match to TRBD1 (5 bases). Germline V CDR1 and CDR2: KGHSH, LQKENI. The length of the CDR3 is 15 residues. V lost 6 bases and J 2 bases, leaving 16 bases between the germline ends. The CDR3 DNA is TGTGCCAGCTCGGATACTGGGGCAGTAAACTATGGCTACACCTTC. Amino acids: CASSDTGAVNYGYTF.

The chain links TRBV12-3 or TRBV12-4 to TRBJ1-2, with D hard to call. This CDR3 has 13 residues. Between the trimmed V and J ends, which lost 1 base and 7 bases, there was a span of 10 bases. The CDR3 sequence is CASSLELTTGYTF. The CDR3 bases are TGTGCCAGCAGTTTAGAACTAACTACTGGCTACACCTTC.